Below, 17 T cell receptor beta chains from the same sample are listed, as sequenced in a study of cytomegalovirus exposure and HLA in healthy donors. The PCR employed 60 Vbeta primers together with 13 Jbeta primers. Clones were sequenced by immunoSEQ multiplex PCR, and TCRdb holds only the in-frame ones, with some missing. The sample lists approximately 190,000 clones, more than 65% occurring once. Specimen: PBMCs. The source of these receptors is a man in his forties or fifties in good health and CMV-seronegative.

The table lists this clone with a few counts. The chain uses TRBV27 and TRBJ1-2, with 8 bases matching TRBD1. After removal of 2 bases from V and 4 bases from J, the junction contained 9 bases not matched to a gene. The CDR3 is 16 amino acids. Looked up from germline, CDR1 is MNHEY and CDR2 is SMNVEV (reference sequence). In DNA, the CDR3 is TGTGCCAGCAGTTTAAGTGCAGGGGGCATCATCTATGGCTACACCTTC. It translates to CASSLSAGGIIYGYTF.

The chain recombines TRBV2 with TRBJ1-1; D is unclear. This CDR3 contains 13 residues. Germline V gene sequence: CDR1 SNHLY, CDR2 FYNNEI. With 7 bases removed from V and 4 bases from J, the gap between germline ends came to 13 bases. The CDR3 bases are TGTGCCAGCACGGTTTTGCCGGTCACTGAAGCTTTCTTT. This codes for CASTVLPVTEAFF.

This chain links TRBV7-6 with TRBJ1-4; D is possibly TRBD1 (6 bases). V lost 5 bases and J lost 10, with 20 bases in between. The CDR3 runs to 15 residues. Germline V lookup: CDR1 SGHVS, CDR2 FNYEAQ. This chain's CDR3 is CASSPLWGGEGKLFF. The CDR3 nucleotides read TGTGCCAGCAGCCCTCTCTGGGGGGGCGAAGGAAAACTGTTTTTT. Based on the CDR3 plus reference TRBV7-6 and TRBJ1-4, the full variable domain is GAGVSQSPRYKVTKRGQDVALRCDPISGHVSLYWYRQALGQGPEFLTYFNYEAQQDKSGLPNDRFSAERPEGSISTLTIQRTEQRDSAMYRCASSPLWGGEGKLFFGSGTQLSVL.

The chain joins TRBV15 to TRBJ2-3; 7 positions agree with TRBD2. Trimming at V came to 2 bases and at J to 2 bases, leaving 7 bases not matched to a gene. The CDR3 is 16 amino acids. Germline CDR1 reads LNHNV; CDR2 reads YYDKDF (reference sequence). The CDR3 DNA reads TGTGCCACCAGCAGACTGGCTAGCGGAAACACAGATACGCAGTATTTT. It codes for CATSRLASGNTDTQYF.

This chain uses TRBV4-3 with TRBJ2-5; no clear D. The CDR3 loop spans 15 amino acids. Trimming removed 1 base at V and 5 bases at J, with 14 bases between. Germline V gives CDR1 LGHNA, CDR2 YSLEER. The CDR3 sequence is CASSQGARSPETQYF. The CDR3 DNA sequence: TGCGCCAGCAGCCAAGGGGCCCGGTCCCCGGAGACCCAGTACTTC.

A single count supports this clone. The J gene is TRBJ2-1, the V gene TRBV10-1; TRBD2 agrees at 7 bases. This CDR3 contains 15 residues. Germline V gene lookup returns CDR1 WNHNN and CDR2 SYGVQD (reference sequence). The trim removed 4 bases at V and 0 bases at J, leaving 3 bases unmatched. DNA of the CDR3: TGCGCCAGCAGTGTGGCTAGCGGCTCCTACAATGAGCAGTTCTTC. Residues: CASSVASGSYNEQFF.

The genes are TRBV4-3 and TRBJ2-1; 7 bases map to TRBD1. Trimming cost V 0 bases and J 7 bases; bases outside gene matches: 9. The CDR3 totals 16 residues. Germline V gene sequence: CDR1 LGHNA, CDR2 YSLEER. Written as DNA, the CDR3 is TGCGCCAGCAGCCAAGATGAGACAGGGAAGAGAAATGAGCAGTTCTTC. It specifies CASSQDETGKRNEQFF.

The V call is TRBV4-3, the J call TRBJ2-5; possible D gene TRBD1, 6 bases. CDR3 length equals 15 residues. Germline CDR1 reads LGHNA; CDR2 reads YSLEER. Deletions cut 0 bases from V and 5 bases from J, with 13 bases between. The CDR3 loop reads CASSQDWGLRETQYF. The CDR3, as DNA: TGCGCCAGCAGCCAAGATTGGGGGCTCCGGGAGACCCAGTACTTC.

The rearrangement links TRBV19 to TRBJ1-3; D unresolved. There are 15 residues in the CDR3. The germline V and J ends were trimmed by 6 bases and 0 bases, with 12 bases remaining between them. CDR1 is LNHDA, CDR2 SQIVND, per germline (reference sequence). CDR3 sequence reads: CASRTTDHSGNTIYF. In DNA form, the CDR3 reads TGTGCCAGTAGAACAACAGATCACTCTGGAAACACCATATATTTT.

This sequence joins TRBV9 and TRBJ1-1; 8 bases map to TRBD1. The CDR3 length is 15 residues. Trimming at V came to 0 bases and at J to 4 bases, leaving 5 bases not matched to a gene. CDR1 is SGDLS and CDR2 is YYNGEE in the germline V gene. The CDR3 region has the DNA TGTGCCAGCAGCGTAGTTGCAGGGGGCTTCACTGAAGCTTTCTTT. Its protein is CASSVVAGGFTEAFF.

The chain recombines TRBV13 with TRBJ2-1, with D perhaps matching TRBD1 (5 bases). Trimming shortened V by 6 bases and J by 2 bases, and 8 bases separated the two germline ends. The CDR3 consists of 13 residues. Germline V gene sequence: CDR1 PRHDT, CDR2 FYEKMQ (reference sequence). The DNA of the CDR3 is TGTGCCAGCAGTCGGACACCCTACAATGAGCAGTTCTTC. This translates into CASSRTPYNEQFF.

This clone was seen once. The V gene is TRBV19, the J gene TRBJ2-6, with D maybe TRBD2 (6 bases). The CDR3 consists of 18 residues. Per germline, CDR1 LNHDA and CDR2 SQIVND (reference sequence). Deletions cut 5 bases from V and 2 bases from J, with 19 bases between. The CDR3 is CASSQQGLPLTGANVLTF. CDR3 DNA sequence: TGTGCCAGTAGTCAGCAGGGACTGCCCTTAACTGGGGCCAACGTCCTGACTTTC.

The chain has TRBV2 and TRBJ1-5; TRBD1 matches 10 bases. In germline, CDR1 is SNHLY, CDR2 FYNNEI. Germline trimming cut 3 bases from V and 6 bases from J; bases unmatched to any gene: 5. There are 15 residues in the CDR3. This CDR3 is CASSETGGAGQPQHF. The CDR3 bases are TGTGCCAGCAGTGAGACAGGGGGCGCAGGTCAGCCCCAGCATTTT. Drawing the rest from reference TRBV2 and TRBJ1-5, the complete variable domain is EPEVTQTPSHQVTQMGQEVILRCVPISNHLYFYWYRQILGQKVEFLVSFYNNEISEKSEIFDDQFSVERPDGSNFTLKIRSTKLEDSAMYFCASSETGGAGQPQHFGDGTRLSIL.

The chain combines TRBV27 with TRBJ2-2; D may be TRBD2 (7 bases). The CDR3 sequence is 16 residues long. Trimming took 0 bases from V and 5 from J, leaving 13 bases between them. CDR1 is MNHEY and CDR2 is SMNVEV in the germline V gene (reference sequence). Here the CDR3 reads CASSLSRGLGTGELFF. The CDR3 nucleotides read TGTGCCAGCAGTTTATCGCGGGGGCTGGGGACCGGGGAGCTGTTTTTT.

V is TRBV9 and J is TRBJ2-1; D is perhaps TRBD2 (6 bases). Per the germline V gene, CDR1 is SGDLS and CDR2 is YYNGEE. Between the trimmed V and J ends, which lost 0 bases and 11 bases, there was a span of 12 bases. This CDR3 has 13 residues. The CDR3 sequence: CASSVATEGQQFF. The CDR3 bases are TGTGCCAGCAGCGTAGCTACGGAGGGACAGCAGTTCTTC. Full variable domain (remainder filled in from reference TRBV9 and TRBJ2-1): DSGVTQTPKHLITATGQRVTLRCSPRSGDLSVYWYQQSLDQGLQFLIQYYNGEERAKGNILERFSAQQFPDLHSELNLSSLELGDSALYFCASSVATEGQQFFGPGTRLTVL.

Here the CDR3 reads CASSFAGRVNSPLHF. Written as DNA, the CDR3 is TGTGCCAGCAGCTTTGCGGGACGGGTAAATTCACCCCTCCACTTT. This rearrangement joins TRBV11-2 to TRBJ1-6; perhaps TRBD1 as D (5 bases). Trimming left V 3 bases short and J 7 bases short, with 13 bases between. The CDR3 loop spans 15 amino acids. Germline-derived CDR1 and CDR2 are SGHAT and FQNNGV.

The rearrangement uses TRBV19 and TRBJ1-1; perhaps TRBD1 as D (5 bases). Germline loops: CDR1 LNHDA, CDR2 SQIVND (reference sequence). V shed 3 bases and J shed 5 bases, with 10 bases lying between them. The CDR3 totals 13 residues. The DNA of the CDR3 is TGTGCCAGTAGTATGGGGGAGGGTACTGAAGCTTTCTTT. It is translated as CASSMGEGTEAFF. Variable domain in full (rest from reference TRBV19 and TRBJ1-1): DGGITQSPKYLFRKEGQNVTLSCEQNLNHDAMYWYRQDPGQGLRLIYYSQIVNDFQKGDIAEGYSVSREKKESFPLTVTSAQKNPTAFYLCASSMGEGTEAFFGQGTRLTVV.